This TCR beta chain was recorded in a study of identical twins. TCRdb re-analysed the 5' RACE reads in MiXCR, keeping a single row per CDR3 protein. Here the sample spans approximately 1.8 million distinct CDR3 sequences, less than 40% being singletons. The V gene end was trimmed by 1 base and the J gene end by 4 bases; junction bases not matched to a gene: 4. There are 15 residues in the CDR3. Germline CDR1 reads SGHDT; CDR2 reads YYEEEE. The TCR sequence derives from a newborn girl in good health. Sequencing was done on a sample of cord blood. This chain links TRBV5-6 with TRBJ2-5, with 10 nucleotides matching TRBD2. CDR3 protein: CASSLPGTSVETQYF. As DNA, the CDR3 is TGTGCCAGCAGCTTGCCCGGGACTAGCGTAGAGACCCAGTACTTC.